What follows are 20 T cell receptor beta chains derived from one specimen sequenced in a study of shared clonotypes between healthy human individuals. TCRdb's table, derived via immunoSEQ multiplex PCR, lists solely in-frame clones and lacks some. The table lists about 2 million clones, roughly 94% of them singletons. Material for sequencing was naive CD4+ T cells sorted from blood. Sample subset: CD45RA+ positively selected. The receptor set was obtained from a man aged 18 to 35 in good health.

This chain joins TRBV7-9 and TRBJ1-6; tentatively, D is TRBD1 (5 bases). This CDR3 is built from 15 residues. The ends were cut back, 5 bases at V and 0 bases at J, with 8 bases in the middle. The germline V gene encodes CDR1 SEHNR and CDR2 FQNEAQ (reference sequence). CDR3 in DNA: TGTGCCAGCAGCCCGACAGCCTCCTATAATTCACCCCTCCACTTT. Residues: CASSPTASYNSPLHF.

The chain combines TRBV21-1 with TRBJ1-5; the DNA was not used to check the table's D call, TRBD1. TRBV21-1 is marked as a pseudogene. The CDR3 totals 13 residues. The CDR3 sequence is CASNNQGYQPQHF. DNA of the CDR3: TGTGCCAGCAACAATCAGGGGTATCAGCCCCAGCATTTT.

The rearrangement joins TRBV29-1 to TRBJ2-5; the match to TRBD1 covers 11 bases. Germline CDR1 and CDR2: SQVTM and ANQGSEA. The V segment lost 5 bases and the J segment 5 bases; nucleotides outside the gene matches: 4. This CDR3 contains 13 residues. CDR3 coding DNA: TGCAGCGTTAAGGACAGGGGGCGGGAGACCCAGTACTTC. Protein product: CSVKDRGRETQYF.

On this clone: Other DNA sequences in the sample encode the same CDR3. V usage is TRBV30 and J usage is TRBJ2-7, with D tentatively TRBD1 (6 bases). This CDR3 region has 13 residues. Trimming cost V 0 bases and J 2 bases, with 8 bases left between them. The germline V gene has CDR1 GTSNPN and CDR2 SVGIG (reference sequence). As DNA, the CDR3 is TGTGCCTGGAGTGTAGGGGGACCCTACGAGCAGTACTTC. Translated: CAWSVGGPYEQYF.

As to this clone: Distinct nucleotide sequences in the sample also encode this CDR3. This sequence joins TRBV4-1 and TRBJ1-2; 7 positions match TRBD1. The CDR3 has 14 residues. Germline CDR1 reads MGHRA; CDR2 reads YSYEKL. The V segment lost 0 bases and the J segment 5 bases; nucleotides outside the gene matches: 3. The CDR3 is CASSQDQGGYGYTF. DNA for the CDR3: TGCGCCAGCAGCCAAGATCAGGGGGGGTATGGCTACACCTTC.

The V call is TRBV30, the J call TRBJ2-6; TRBD1 or TRBD2 may be the D gene (5 bases each). This CDR3 contains 13 residues. The V end lost 8 bases, the J end lost 1 base, and 9 bases lay between the germline ends. CDR1 is GTSNPN, CDR2 SVGIG, per germline (reference sequence). The CDR3 sequence is CAGDGSGANVLTF. The CDR3 DNA sequence: TGTGCCGGGGACGGTTCTGGGGCCAACGTCCTGACTTTC.

This chain links TRBV10-3 with TRBJ1-4, with D perhaps matching TRBD1 (5 bases). The CDR3 runs to 13 residues. Trimming removed 4 bases at V and 8 bases at J, with 11 bases between. Germline V lookup: CDR1 ENHRY, CDR2 SYGVKD. In DNA form, the CDR3 reads TGTGCCATCAGTGCAGGGTTGAGGGAAAAACTGTTTTTT. It encodes CAISAGLREKLFF.

The chain employs TRBV5-1 and TRBJ1-1; 7 bases agree with TRBD1. Germline V CDR1 and CDR2: SGHRS, YFSETQ. The CDR3 runs 16 residues. V shed 3 bases and J 2 bases; nucleotides not matched to a gene: 10. The CDR3 loop reads CASSWRGDRVNTEAFF. CDR3 coding DNA: TGCGCCAGCAGCTGGCGGGGAGACAGGGTAAACACTGAAGCTTTCTTT.

V is TRBV5-1 and J is TRBJ1-4, with a weak D call TRBD1 (6 bases). Looked up from germline, CDR1 is SGHRS and CDR2 is YFSETQ. V was cut by 2 bases and J by 9 bases, with 14 bases left in between. The CDR3 length is 14 residues. The CDR3 DNA follows: TGCGCCAGCAGCTTATCAGGGGTTAAAAAAAAACTGTTTTTT. Residues: CASSLSGVKKKLFF.

The count of this clone is one. The chain links TRBV5-1 to TRBJ2-3, with TRBD2 as a possible D gene (6 bases). The CDR3 is 14 residues long. V was clipped by 4 bases and J by 6 bases, with 15 bases between them. Germline values: CDR1 SGHRS, CDR2 YFSETQ. The CDR3 DNA sequence: TGCGCCAGCAGCCTGCAACGGGAGTCTGATACGCAGTATTTT. It is translated as CASSLQRESDTQYF.

The rearrangement joins TRBV18 to TRBJ1-1; 8 bases align to TRBD1. Per germline, CDR1 KGHSH and CDR2 LQKENI. The CDR3 length is 13 residues. The ends lost 8 bases at V and 1 base at J; junction bases unmatched: 3. The CDR3 coding sequence is TGTGCCAGCGCGACAGGGGCGAACACTGAAGCTTTCTTT. It encodes CASATGANTEAFF.

The chain links TRBV6-5 to TRBJ1-2; D is unclear. This CDR3 has 14 residues. Germline lookup yields CDR1 MNHEY and CDR2 SVGAGI. Trimming left V 4 bases short and J 7 bases short, with 16 bases between. CDR3 sequence: CASSSPADRGGYTF. The CDR3 nucleotides are TGTGCCAGCAGTTCCCCGGCGGACCGGGGTGGCTACACCTTC.

The V call is TRBV30, the J call TRBJ1-2; no clear D gene. Germline CDR1 is GTSNPN and CDR2 is SVGIG (reference sequence). The CDR3 has 11 residues. The V end was cut by 0 bases, the J end by 11 bases, with 10 bases between. The CDR3 region is CAWSVRGRYTF. CDR3 sequence (DNA): TGTGCCTGGAGTGTCCGGGGTCGATACACCTTC.

This chain links TRBV7-9 with TRBJ2-5; 9 nucleotides agree with TRBD2. The junction had 8 bases not matched to a gene; V was cut back by 2 bases and J by 7 bases. Looked up from germline, CDR1 is SEHNR and CDR2 is FQNEAQ (reference sequence). The CDR3 spans 15 residues. DNA of the CDR3: TGTGCCAGCAGCTTAAGTACGGGGACTAGCTCGACCCAGTACTTC. It yields the protein CASSLSTGTSSTQYF. Combining the CDR3 with reference TRBV7-9 and TRBJ2-5 gives the whole variable domain DTGVSQNPRHKITKRGQNVTFRCDPISEHNRLYWYRQTLGQGPEFLTYFQNEAQLEKSRLLSDRFSAERPKGSFSTLEIQRTEQGDSAMYLCASSLSTGTSSTQYFGPGTRLLVL.

The CDR3 is CASRDTKVTQYF. The CDR3 nucleotides are TGCGCCAGCAGGGACACCAAGGTGACCCAGTACTTC. This chain joins TRBV5-1 and TRBJ2-5, with D perhaps matching TRBD1 (5 bases). Germline CDR1 and CDR2: SGHRS and YFSETQ. V was trimmed by 5 bases and J by 7 bases, leaving 12 bases between them. The CDR3 covers 12 residues.

The V gene is TRBV28, the J gene TRBJ1-5, with a weak D call TRBD1 (6 bases). The CDR3 is 17 amino acids. Per the germline V gene, CDR1 is MDHEN and CDR2 is SYDVKM. With 5 bases removed from V and 0 bases from J, the gap between germline ends came to 17 bases. This CDR3 reads CASSRVEGVYSNQPQHF. CDR3 DNA: TGTGCCAGCAGTAGGGTCGAGGGGGTATATAGCAATCAGCCCCAGCATTTT. Variable domain in full (rest from reference TRBV28 and TRBJ1-5): DVKVTQSSRYLVKRTGEKVFLECVQDMDHENMFWYRQDPGLGLRLIYFSYDVKMKEKGDIPEGYSVSREKKERFSLILESASTNQTSMYLCASSRVEGVYSNQPQHFGDGTRLSIL.

The V gene is TRBV18, the J gene TRBJ1-2; D is ambiguous. The CDR3 has 15 amino acids. The V end lost 5 bases, the J end lost 0 bases, and 13 bases lay between the germline ends. The germline V gene encodes CDR1 KGHSH and CDR2 LQKENI. The CDR3 protein is CASSGINTANYGYTF. CDR3 coding DNA: TGTGCCAGCTCAGGTATAAACACAGCTAACTATGGCTACACCTTC.

Regarding this clone: The sample holds other DNA sequences that translate to the same CDR3. The chain recombines TRBV18 with TRBJ2-3; 11 bases are a match to TRBD2. The ends lost 1 base at V and 4 bases at J; junction bases unmatched: 4. This CDR3 contains 16 residues. Germline CDR1 KGHSH, CDR2 LQKENI. The CDR3 is CASSPLAGGPSDTQYF. CDR3 nucleotide sequence: TGTGCCAGCTCACCACTAGCGGGAGGGCCCTCAGATACGCAGTATTTT.

The J gene is TRBJ2-1, the V gene TRBV15; D uncertain. Germline V lookup: CDR1 LNHNV, CDR2 YYDKDF (reference sequence). There are 13 residues in the CDR3. Between the trimmed V and J ends, which lost 1 base and 6 bases, there was a span of 7 bases. The CDR3 protein is CATSRAWTNEQFF. The DNA for the CDR3 is TGTGCCACCAGCAGAGCTTGGACCAATGAGCAGTTCTTC.

The rearrangement uses TRBV28 and TRBJ1-2; the D is unclear. Germline CDR1 and CDR2: MDHEN and SYDVKM. The CDR3 spans 13 residues. V was pared by 4 bases and J by 0 bases, with 6 bases between. The CDR3 spells CASSSSANYGYTF. The DNA of the CDR3 is TGTGCCAGCAGTTCATCCGCTAACTATGGCTACACCTTC.